The rows below give T cell receptor beta chains drawn from one sample of a study of T cell responses to AZD1222 COVID-19 vaccine. This table comes from immunoSEQ multiplex PCR, and its TCRdb copy is limited to in-frame clones, with some not included. Counted here are about 150,000 clones, roughly nine tenths occurring once; the ten biggest clones make up roughly 4.7%. The specimen was peripheral blood, collected on day 0 of AZD1222 vaccination. The receptors were sampled from an adult in good health. CDR3s include the opening cysteine and the closing phenylalanine or tryptophan. A D gene is named only where the DNA matches it firmly. Size tells how often a clone was seen (once, few, many) or the class of an expanded clone, and some rows leave it out.

>TRBV19|.|TRBJ1-2|.
TGTGCCAGTAGGTCGGAGTACCTCTATGGCTACACCTTC
CASRSEYLYGYTF
>TRBV7-8|.|TRBJ1-1|.
TGTGCCAGCAGCCCAGGAACTGAAGCTTTCTTT
CASSPGTEAFF
>TRBV24-1|.|TRBJ2-5|.
TGTGCCACCAGTGATGGGGGCCGTGTGGGCCAAGAGACCCAGTACTTC
CATSDGGRVGQETQYF
>TRBV19|TRBD1|TRBJ1-5|.
TGTGCCAGCCGGGACAGGGGCTCCGCGGAGCCCCAGCATTTT
CASRDRGSAEPQHF
>TRBV6-5|.|TRBJ1-1|.
TGTGCCAGCAGCCTCAGGCTTGGTCGGACTGAAGCTTTCTTT
CASSLRLGRTEAFF
>TRBV11-2|.|TRBJ1-1|.
TGTGCCAGCACCTCCCCGGGCTACGAGGGGAACACTGAAGCTTTCTTT
CASTSPGYEGNTEAFF
>TRBV4-2|TRBD2|TRBJ2-7|.
TGTGCCAGCAGCCAACACTCAGGGACTAGCGGCTCCTACTTC
CASSQHSGTSGSYF
>TRBV10-3|.|TRBJ2-7|.
TGTGCCATCAGTAGGTCTGCAGGGGTCGACGAGCAGTACTTC
CAISRSAGVDEQYF
>TRBV28|.|TRBJ2-3|few
TGTGCCAGCAGTTTACCGCCGGGAGATGGCGCAGATACGCAGTATTTT
CASSLPPGDGADTQYF
>TRBV7-2|.|TRBJ1-2|.
TGTGCCAGCAGAACACTACCGGCTACTAACTATGGCTACACCTTC
CASRTLPATNYGYTF
>TRBV18|TRBD1|TRBJ1-3|.
TGTGCCAGCTCACGGGACAGGGATACAAACACCATATATTTT
CASSRDRDTNTIYF
>TRBV11-2|TRBD2|TRBJ2-7|.
TGTGCCAGCAGCTTAGGACTAGCGGAATCCTACGAGCAGTACTTC
CASSLGLAESYEQYF
>TRBV30|.|TRBJ1-5|.
TGTGCCTGGAGTCCGAACCCAAATCAGCCCCAGCATTTT
CAWSPNPNQPQHF
>TRBV4-3|TRBD1|TRBJ1-5|once
TGCGCCAGCAGCCAAGAGGTGCGGGACAGGTTTCAGCCCCAGCATTTT
CASSQEVRDRFQPQHF
>TRBV25-1|.|TRBJ2-4|.
TGTGCCAGCAGTGAAGGTCCGGGGACCTCCAGGGACATTCAGTACTTC
CASSEGPGTSRDIQYF
>TRBV7-9|.|TRBJ2-7|.
TGTGCCAGCAGAGGTTATAACTCCTACGAGCAGTACTTC
CASRGYNSYEQYF
>TRBV7-2|TRBD2|TRBJ2-7|.
TGTGCCAGCAGCGGGACTAGCGGGACCTACGAGCAGTACTTC
CASSGTSGTYEQYF
>TRBV4-1|TRBD2|TRBJ2-3|.
TGCGCCAGTCGGCCGGGACTAGCGGTGAATACGCAGTATTTT
CASRPGLAVNTQYF
>TRBV4-3|.|TRBJ1-2|.
TGCGCCAGCAGCCAAAATCCGGGAGACTATGGCTACACCTTC
CASSQNPGDYGYTF
>TRBV7-2|.|TRBJ1-4|.
TGTGCCAGCAGCTTAGGGTCACAAGCAACTAATGAAAAACTGTTTTTT
CASSLGSQATNEKLFF
>TRBV13|.|TRBJ2-7|.
TGTGCCAGCAGCCGATCCCAATCTAGCAACGAGCAGTACTTC
CASSRSQSSNEQYF
>TRBV29-1|TRBD2|TRBJ2-2|few
TGCAGCGTTGGACTAGCGGGAGATTTGAAGTCCGGGGAGCTGTTTTTT
CSVGLAGDLKSGELFF
>TRBV4-1|.|TRBJ1-6|.
TGCGCCAGCAGCCAGTTTAGTCCTAATTCACCCCTCCACTTT
CASSQFSPNSPLHF
>TRBV4-3|TRBD1|TRBJ2-2|.
TGCGCCAGCAGCCAGGGGGACAGGGAGCTCGGGGAGCTGTTTTTT
CASSQGDRELGELFF
>TRBV28|.|TRBJ2-5|.
TGTGCCAGCAGCCCCCCCCGGTGGACCCAAGAGACCCAGTACTTC
CASSPPRWTQETQYF
>TRBV5-4|TRBD2|TRBJ2-1|.
TGTGCCAGCAGCTTACCCGGGACTAGCGGGAGCAATGAGCAGTTCTTC
CASSLPGTSGSNEQFF
>TRBV27|TRBD1|TRBJ1-2|.
TGTGCCAGCAGTTTACGAGGGACAGGGGGAGGGAGGTATGGCTACACCTTC
CASSLRGTGGGRYGYTF
>TRBV18|TRBD1|TRBJ1-4|.
TGTGCCAGCCGTGGGGACAGAAATGAAAAACTGTTTTTT
CASRGDRNEKLFF
>TRBV11-2|.|TRBJ2-3|once
TGTGCCAGCAGCTTAGTCCTAGCGTCAGGGACGCAGTATTTT
CASSLVLASGTQYF
>TRBV28|.|TRBJ2-2|.
TGTGCCAGCACCCCCTTTAGGACGGAGGAGCTGTTTTTT
CASTPFRTEELFF
>TRBV7-2|.|TRBJ2-3|.
TGTGCCAGCAGCTTAGGGGGCCCAGATACGCAGTATTTT
CASSLGGPDTQYF
>TRBV2|.|TRBJ1-2|.
TGTGCCAGCAGTGCTGAGGGAAGAGAGAATGGCTACACCTTC
CASSAEGRENGYTF
>TRBV5-8|.|TRBJ1-5|.
TGTGCCAGCAGCACCTGGGACGGCTTGGATCAGCCCCAGCATTTT
CASSTWDGLDQPQHF
>TRBV4-3|.|TRBJ1-2|.
TGCGCCAGCAGCTCCTTCGGAGGGGCCCCCTATGGCTACACCTTC
CASSSFGGAPYGYTF
>TRBV5-6|.|TRBJ1-6|.
TGTGCCAGCAGCAGCGTTAGGGGTGTGAGGGGGTCACCCCTCCACTTT
CASSSVRGVRGSPLHF
>TRBV6-1|TRBD1|TRBJ1-6|.
TGTGCCAGCAGTGAGGAACAGGGGCGAGGCTCACCCCTCCACTTT
CASSEEQGRGSPLHF
>TRBV27|.|TRBJ1-2|.
TGTGCCAGCAGTTCGCCCCAGGAGGGTTATGGCTACACCTTC
CASSSPQEGYGYTF
>TRBV5-1|TRBD2|TRBJ2-2|.
TGCGCCAGCAGCCGGACTAGCGGGGGCACCGGGGAGCTGTTTTTT
CASSRTSGGTGELFF
>TRBV5-4|.|TRBJ1-2|.
TGTGCCAGCAGTCTTGGAGTGGCGACCCCATATGGCTACACCTTC
CASSLGVATPYGYTF
>TRBV5-8|.|TRBJ1-2|.
TGTGCCAGCAGCTTGGCGCTTCAGACACCTAACTATGGCTACACCTTC
CASSLALQTPNYGYTF
>TRBV18|TRBD1|TRBJ1-4|.
TGTGCCAGCTCACCAGGGAGGGGGCGGAATGAAAAACTGTTTTTT
CASSPGRGRNEKLFF
>TRBV2|.|TRBJ2-7|.
TGTGCCAGCAGGGGATTTACCCGATTTGGGGGCGAGCAGTACTTC
CASRGFTRFGGEQYF
>TRBV6-5|.|TRBJ1-1|once
TGTGCCAGCAGTTACTCCGACAGCAACACTGAAGCTTTCTTT
CASSYSDSNTEAFF
>TRBV30|TRBD1|TRBJ1-2|.
TGTGCCTGGAGCAGAGCCGGGACAGGGAACTATGGCTACACCTTC
CAWSRAGTGNYGYTF
>TRBV5-1|.|TRBJ2-7|.
TGCGCCAGCAGCTCAGTTTCTCTTGCCTACGAGCAGTACTTC
CASSSVSLAYEQYF
>TRBV2|.|TRBJ1-2|.
TGTGCCAGCAAATATGGTGTCAGTAACTATGGCTACACCTTC
CASKYGVSNYGYTF
>TRBV10-3|.|TRBJ1-3|once
TGTGCCATCAGTGTGAACGCTGGAAACACCATATATTTT
CAISVNAGNTIYF
>TRBV30|.|TRBJ2-6|.
TGTGCCCGAAGCCGGGACCGAGCTCGCTCTGGGGCCAACGTCCTGACTTTC
CARSRDRARSGANVLTF
>TRBV7-8|TRBD1|TRBJ1-3|once
TGTGCCAGCAGCTTAACCATACAGGGGCGTTCTGGAAACACCATATATTTT
CASSLTIQGRSGNTIYF
>TRBV28|.|TRBJ1-2|.
TGTGCCAGCAGTTTAGCAGCTGTCTATGGCTACACCTTC
CASSLAAVYGYTF
>TRBV5-6|.|TRBJ2-3|.
TGTGCCAGCAGCTTAACCGCAGGGTATTTT
CASSLTAGYF
>TRBV18|.|TRBJ1-3|.
TGTGCCAGCTCGCCACGTTCGGGCCTTGGGATTTCTGGAAACACCATATATTTT
CASSPRSGLGISGNTIYF
>TRBV29-1|.|TRBJ1-6|.
TGCAGCGTTGACTATAGGGGGAATTCACCCCTCCACTTT
CSVDYRGNSPLHF
>TRBV6-1|.|TRBJ2-1|.
TGTGCCAGCAGTGAGGGCCTTTTCAATGAGCAGTTCTTC
CASSEGLFNEQFF
>TRBV9|TRBD2|TRBJ2-7|.
TGTGCCAGCAGCGTAGAAAGCGGGACCCTCCCCTACGAGCAGTACTTC
CASSVESGTLPYEQYF